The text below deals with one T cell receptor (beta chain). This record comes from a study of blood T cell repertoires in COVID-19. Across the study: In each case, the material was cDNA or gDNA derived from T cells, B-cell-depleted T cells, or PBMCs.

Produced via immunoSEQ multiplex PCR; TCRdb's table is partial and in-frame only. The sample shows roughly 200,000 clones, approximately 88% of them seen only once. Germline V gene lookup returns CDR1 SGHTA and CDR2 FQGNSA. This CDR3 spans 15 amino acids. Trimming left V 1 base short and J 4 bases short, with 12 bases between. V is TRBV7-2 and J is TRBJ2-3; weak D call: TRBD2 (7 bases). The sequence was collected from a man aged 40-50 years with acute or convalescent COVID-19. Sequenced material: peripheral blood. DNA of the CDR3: TGTGCCAGCAGCTTAGATGGGGGGGGCCCAGATACGCAGTATTTT. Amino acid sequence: CASSLDGGGPDTQYF.